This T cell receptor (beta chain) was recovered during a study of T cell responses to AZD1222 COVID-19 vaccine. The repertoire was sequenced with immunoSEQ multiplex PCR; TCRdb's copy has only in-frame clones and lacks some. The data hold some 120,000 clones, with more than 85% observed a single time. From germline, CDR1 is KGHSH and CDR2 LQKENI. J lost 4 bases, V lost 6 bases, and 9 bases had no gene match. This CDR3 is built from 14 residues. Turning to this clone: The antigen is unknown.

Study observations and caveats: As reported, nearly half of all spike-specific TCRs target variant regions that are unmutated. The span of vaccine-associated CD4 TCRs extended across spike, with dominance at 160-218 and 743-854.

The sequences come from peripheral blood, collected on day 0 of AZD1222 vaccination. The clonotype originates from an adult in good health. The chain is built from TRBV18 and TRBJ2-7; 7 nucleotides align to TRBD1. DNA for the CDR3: TGTGCCAGCTCCCCTCGGGACAGACCATACGAGCAGTACTTC. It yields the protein CASSPRDRPYEQYF.